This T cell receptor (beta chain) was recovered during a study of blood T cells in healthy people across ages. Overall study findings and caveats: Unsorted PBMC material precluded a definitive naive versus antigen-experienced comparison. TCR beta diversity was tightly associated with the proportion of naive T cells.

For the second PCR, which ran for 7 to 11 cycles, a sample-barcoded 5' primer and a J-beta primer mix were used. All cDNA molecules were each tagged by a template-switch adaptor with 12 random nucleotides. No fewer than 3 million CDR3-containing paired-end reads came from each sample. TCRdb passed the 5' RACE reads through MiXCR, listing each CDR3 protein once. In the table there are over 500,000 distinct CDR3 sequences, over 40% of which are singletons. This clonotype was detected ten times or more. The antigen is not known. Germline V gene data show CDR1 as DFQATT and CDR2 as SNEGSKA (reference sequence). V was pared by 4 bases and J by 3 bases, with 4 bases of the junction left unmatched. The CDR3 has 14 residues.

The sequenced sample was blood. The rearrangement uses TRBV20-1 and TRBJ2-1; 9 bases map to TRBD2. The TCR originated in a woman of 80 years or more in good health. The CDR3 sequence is CSATGTSIYNEQFF. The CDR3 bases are TGCAGTGCTACCGGGACTAGCATCTACAATGAGCAGTTCTTC.